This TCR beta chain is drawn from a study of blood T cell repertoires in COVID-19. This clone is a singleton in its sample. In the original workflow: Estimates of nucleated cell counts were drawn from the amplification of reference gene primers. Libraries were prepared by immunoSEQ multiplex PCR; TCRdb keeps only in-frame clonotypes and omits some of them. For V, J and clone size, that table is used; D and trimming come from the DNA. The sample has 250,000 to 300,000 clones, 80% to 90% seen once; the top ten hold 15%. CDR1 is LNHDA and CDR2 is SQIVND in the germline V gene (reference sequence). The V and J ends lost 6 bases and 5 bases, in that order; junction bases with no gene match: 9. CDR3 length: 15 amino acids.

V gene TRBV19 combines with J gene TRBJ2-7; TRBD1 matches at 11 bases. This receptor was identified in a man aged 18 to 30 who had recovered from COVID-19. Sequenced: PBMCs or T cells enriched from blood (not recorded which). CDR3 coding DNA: TGTGCCAGTAGGTCCACGGGACAGGGGGTGCACGAGCAGTACTTC. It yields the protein CASRSTGQGVHEQYF. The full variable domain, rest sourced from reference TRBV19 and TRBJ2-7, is DGGITQSPKYLFRKEGQNVTLSCEQNLNHDAMYWYRQDPGQGLRLIYYSQIVNDFQKGDIAEGYSVSREKKESFPLTVTSAQKNPTAFYLCASRSTGQGVHEQYFGPGTRLTVT.